This is a list of T cell receptor beta chains from one sample in a study of T-cell memory formation after mild COVID-19. One entry per CDR3 protein results from TCRdb running MiXCR on the 5' RACE reads. This sample carries a few hundred thousand distinct CDR3 sequences, roughly an eighth of them seen once, and the ten largest clones take around 21%. Input material: PBMCs or a T cell subset sorted from them (not recorded which). The receptor source for this set is a young man who had mild COVID-19 (a few samples of this study predate the infection). Cell type and time point are not known. Both conserved end residues are part of each CDR3. The order of the fields is clone size, CDR3 length, D gene, V gene, J gene, CDR3 protein, CDR3 DNA. The D gene is left open where the match is weak. Size tells how often a clone was seen (once, few, many) or the class of an expanded clone, and some rows leave it out.

NA	16	NA	TRBV27	TRBJ1-5	CASSPLLGGRDQPQHF	TGTGCCAGCAGTCCCCTTCTGGGGGGGCGGGATCAGCCCCAGCATTTT
NA	17	NA	TRBV3-1	TRBJ2-2	CASSPLAGRTHTGELFF	TGTGCCAGCAGCCCTCTTGCCGGGCGGACCCACACCGGGGAGCTGTTTTTT
few	16	NA	TRBV7-2	TRBJ2-5	CASSFDSGGPQETQYF	TGTGCCAGCAGCTTTGATTCCGGGGGACCCCAAGAGACCCAGTACTTC
NA	13	NA	TRBV3-1	TRBJ1-1	CASSRQLNTEAFF	TGTGCCAGCAGCAGACAGCTGAACACTGAAGCTTTCTTT
many	12	NA	TRBV5-1	TRBJ2-1	CASSPSYDEQFF	TGCGCCAGCAGCCCCTCTTATGATGAGCAGTTCTTC
few	15	NA	TRBV5-1	TRBJ2-3	CASRAQVQGGDTQYF	TGCGCCAGCAGAGCCCAGGTGCAGGGCGGAGATACGCAGTATTTT
NA	11	NA	TRBV12-5	TRBJ2-3	CASGTADTQYF	TGTGCTAGTGGGACAGCAGATACGCAGTATTTT
few	15	NA	TRBV2	TRBJ2-1	CASSGNSRVNNEQFF	TGTGCCAGCAGTGGCAACTCCCGGGTCAACAATGAGCAGTTCTTC
NA	13	NA	TRBV5-4	TRBJ1-1	CASSLDYRVEAFF	TGTGCCAGCAGCTTAGATTACAGGGTCGAAGCTTTCTTT
medium-sized	15	TRBD2	TRBV7-8	TRBJ2-1	CASSFGTSVLISQFF	TGTGCCAGCAGCTTCGGGACTAGCGTCTTGATCTCCCAGTTCTTC
few	13	NA	TRBV3-1	TRBJ2-1	CASSQESVAEQFF	TGTGCCAGCAGCCAAGAGTCCGTTGCTGAGCAGTTCTTC
many	14	NA	TRBV2	TRBJ1-5	CASSASTDNQPQHF	TGTGCCAGCAGTGCCTCAACAGATAATCAGCCCCAGCATTTT
few	14	TRBD2	TRBV5-1	TRBJ2-5	CASSTSGGSETQYF	TGCGCCAGCAGTACTAGCGGGGGTTCAGAGACCCAGTACTTC
NA	15	TRBD1	TRBV4-2	TRBJ2-1	CASSQEVQGANEQFF	TGTGCCAGCAGCCAAGAGGTCCAGGGGGCTAATGAGCAGTTCTTC
NA	13	NA	TRBV6-5	TRBJ2-1	CASSLRPGNEQFF	TGTGCCAGCAGCCTTCGACCGGGGAATGAGCAGTTCTTC
NA	12	NA	TRBV27	TRBJ2-3	CASSFPSRTQYF	TGTGCCAGCAGTTTCCCATCTCGAACGCAGTATTTT
many	13	TRBD1	TRBV6-5	TRBJ1-5	CASSTQGWQPQHF	TGTGCCAGCAGTACACAGGGGTGGCAGCCCCAGCATTTT
many	12	NA	TRBV10-3	TRBJ2-7	CAISDEGVEQYF	TGTGCCATCAGTGATGAGGGGGTAGAGCAGTACTTC
NA	14	NA	TRBV2	TRBJ2-1	CASSEFRGPHEQFF	TGTGCCAGCAGTGAATTTCGGGGTCCCCATGAGCAGTTCTTC
NA	14	NA	TRBV11-2	TRBJ2-1	CASSSYDPPNEQFF	TGTGCCAGCAGCTCTTACGACCCGCCCAATGAGCAGTTCTTC
many	18	TRBD2	TRBV7-2	TRBJ2-3	CASSFPPVRGIIGDTQYF	TGTGCCAGCAGTTTCCCCCCGGTGCGGGGGATAATAGGAGATACGCAGTATTTT
NA	13	NA	TRBV5-1	TRBJ1-2	CASSLGAPYGYTF	TGCGCCAGCAGCTTAGGAGCCCCCTATGGCTACACCTTC
NA	14	TRBD1	TRBV2	TRBJ2-5	CASSKDWTGETQYF	TGTGCCAGCAGTAAAGACTGGACAGGAGAGACCCAGTACTTC
many	16	NA	TRBV4-1	TRBJ2-3	CASSQVRGPSTDTQYF	TGCGCCAGCAGCCAAGTGAGGGGCCCAAGCACAGATACGCAGTATTTT
few	15	NA	TRBV7-3	TRBJ2-3	CASSYRVHAADTQYF	TGTGCCAGCAGCTATCGTGTTCACGCGGCAGATACGCAGTATTTT